These 21 T cell receptor beta chains came from one sample sequenced in a study of cytomegalovirus exposure and HLA in healthy donors. Clones were sequenced by immunoSEQ multiplex PCR, and TCRdb holds only the in-frame ones, with some missing. The repertoire holds over 250,000 clones, with approximately 86% as singletons. The sequenced sample was PBMCs. The receptors derive from a young woman in good health and CMV-seronegative.

The rearrangement links TRBV4-3 to TRBJ2-3; D perhaps matches TRBD2 (6 bases). The germline gives CDR1 LGHNA, CDR2 YSLEER. V was shortened by 0 bases and J by 1 base, with 8 bases between the two germline ends. This CDR3 has 15 residues. CDR3 region: CASSQEWGGTDTQYF. DNA of the CDR3: TGCGCCAGCAGCCAAGAGTGGGGGGGCACAGATACGCAGTATTTT.

This chain joins TRBV6-1 and TRBJ2-1, with 8 bases lining up with TRBD2. CDR1 and CDR2 from the germline V gene are MNHNS and SASEGT. V was clipped by 0 bases and J by 4 bases; unmatched bases: 14. The CDR3 runs to 19 residues. The CDR3 region has the DNA TGTGCCAGCAGTGAAGCGGTGACTAGCGATACGAGCTTATACAATGAGCAGTTCTTC. The encoded protein is CASSEAVTSDTSLYNEQFF.

The rearrangement joins TRBV6-5 to TRBJ2-1; TRBD2 might be the D (5 bases). The CDR3 has 15 residues. With 1 base removed from V and 4 bases from J, the gap between germline ends came to 11 bases. Germline-derived CDR1 and CDR2 are MNHEY and SVGAGI. The CDR3, as DNA: TGTGCCAGCAGTTACTGGGCTAGCACATACAATGAGCAGTTCTTC. As protein: CASSYWASTYNEQFF.

This chain joins TRBV11-3 and TRBJ2-7, with TRBD2 identical over 12 bases. The CDR3 totals 14 residues. V shed 3 bases, J shed 5 bases, and the junction held 2 bases outside the gene matches. Germline values: CDR1 SGHNT, CDR2 YENEEA. For the CDR3, the DNA is TGTGCCAGCAGCTTGGGGACTAGCGGGCACGAGCAGTACTTC. Translating it yields CASSLGTSGHEQYF. Looking up the rest from reference TRBV11-3 and TRBJ2-7 gives the full variable domain: EAGVVQSPRYKIIEKKQPVAFWCNPISGHNTLYWYLQNLGQGPELLIRYENEEAVDDSQLPKDRFSAERLKGVDSTLKIQPAELGDSAVYLCASSLGTSGHEQYFGPGTRLTVT.

The chain employs TRBV6-1 and TRBJ2-7; a weak D match, TRBD1 (5 bases). The CDR3 loop spans 14 amino acids. V dropped 4 bases and J dropped 1 base, with 11 bases sitting between them. The germline V gene has CDR1 MNHNS and CDR2 SASEGT. The CDR3 DNA follows: TGTGCCAGCAGTGTAACAGGTACTTCCTACGAGCAGTACTTC. Amino acid sequence: CASSVTGTSYEQYF.

The V and J genes are TRBV5-1 and TRBJ2-2; 7 bases are a match to TRBD1. Per the germline V gene, CDR1 is SGHRS and CDR2 is YFSETQ. The CDR3 length is 15 residues. V lost 6 bases and J lost 2; bases outside the gene matches: 7. CDR3 DNA sequence: TGCGCCAGCAACCCGGGACAGACTAACACCGGGGAGCTGTTTTTT. Translated, it gives CASNPGQTNTGELFF.

This rearrangement joins TRBV30 to TRBJ2-4; possibly TRBD2 for D (5 bases). Germline CDR1 is GTSNPN and CDR2 is SVGIG (reference sequence). The V and J ends lost 1 base and 0 bases respectively, with 19 bases between them. The CDR3 has 18 residues. CDR3 DNA sequence: TGTGCCTGGAGTGAAGTAAGGAGGACCACAGCAGCCAAAAACATTCAGTACTTC. This codes for CAWSEVRRTTAAKNIQYF.

V and J are TRBV4-3 and TRBJ1-2, with 9 bases fitting TRBD1. The CDR3 contains 13 residues. Germline V gene data show CDR1 as LGHNA and CDR2 as YSLEER. The trim removed 5 bases at V and 6 bases at J, leaving 4 bases unmatched. For the CDR3, the DNA is TGCGCCAGCAGCTTTACAGGGGGCGATGGCTACACCTTC. It specifies CASSFTGGDGYTF.

This clone was observed once. The genes are TRBV7-9 and TRBJ2-1; D is undetermined. The CDR3 spans 11 residues. Looked up from germline, CDR1 is SEHNR and CDR2 is FQNEAQ (reference sequence). V shed 3 bases and J shed 9 bases, with 6 bases lying between them. The CDR3 reads CASSLAGEQFF. DNA for the CDR3: TGTGCCAGCAGCTTGGCTGGTGAGCAGTTCTTC.

The CDR3 coding sequence is TGTGCCAGCAGCTTAGGTACAGGGGGAAGCTATGGCTACACCTTC. Protein sequence: CASSLGTGGSYGYTF. The J gene is TRBJ1-2, the V gene TRBV7-2; 8 nucleotides match TRBD1. The germline V gene has CDR1 SGHTA and CDR2 FQGNSA. V was pared by 1 base and J by 4 bases, with 5 bases of the junction left unmatched. The CDR3 extends over 15 amino acids.

The chain links TRBV6-4 to TRBJ2-7, with D perhaps matching TRBD1 (6 bases). The CDR3 contains 15 residues. CDR1 is MRHNA, CDR2 SNTAGT, per germline. Trimming took off 2 bases at V and 2 bases at J, with 13 bases between the two ends. The CDR3 spells CASSDMDRPTYEQYF. CDR3 nucleotides: TGTGCCAGCAGTGACATGGACAGACCAACCTACGAGCAGTACTTC.

The genes are TRBV2 and TRBJ1-6; 7 nucleotides agree with TRBD1. Per the germline V gene, CDR1 is SNHLY and CDR2 is FYNNEI. The CDR3 is 15 residues long. The V gene end was trimmed by 6 bases and the J gene end by 8 bases; junction bases not matched to a gene: 10. CDR3 region: CASSRGLRVYSPLHF. The DNA of the CDR3 is TGTGCCAGCAGCAGGGGGTTGAGGGTATATTCACCCCTCCACTTT.

The rearrangement uses TRBV27 and TRBJ1-2, with a possible D match to TRBD1 (6 bases). Germline loops: CDR1 MNHEY, CDR2 SMNVEV (reference sequence). Between the trimmed V and J ends, which lost 5 bases and 4 bases, there was a span of 20 bases. The CDR3 extends over 16 amino acids. CDR3 sequence reads: CASSRVLQGTGYGYTF. CDR3 bases: TGTGCCAGCAGTAGGGTACTACAGGGCACTGGCTATGGCTACACCTTC.

The chain employs TRBV6-5 and TRBJ2-2, with 7 positions matching TRBD2. The junction had 6 bases not matched to a gene; V was cut back by 6 bases and J by 8 bases. CDR1 and CDR2 (germline): MNHEY, SVGAGI. This CDR3 has 13 residues. CDR3 sequence reads: CASRLSGGGELFF. The CDR3 DNA reads TGTGCCAGCAGACTCTCGGGGGGTGGGGAGCTGTTTTTT.

The chain couples TRBV5-1 to TRBJ2-3; TRBD2 agrees at 9 bases. Germline V gene sequence: CDR1 SGHRS, CDR2 YFSETQ. V dropped 0 bases and J dropped 3; count of bases not matched to a gene: 2. The CDR3 is made up of 15 amino acids. The CDR3 here is CASSLETSGTDTQYF. The DNA of the CDR3 is TGCGCCAGCAGCTTGGAGACTAGCGGTACAGATACGCAGTATTTT. Filled out from reference TRBV5-1 and TRBJ2-3, the complete variable domain reads KAGVTQTPRYLIKTRGQQVTLSCSPISGHRSVSWYQQTPGQGLQFLFEYFSETQRNKGNFPGRFSGRQFSNSRSEMNVSTLELGDSALYLCASSLETSGTDTQYFGPGTRLTVL.

This clone was recorded a few times. The chain links TRBV6-1 to TRBJ1-2, with 7 bases lining up with TRBD1. Germline V gene lookup returns CDR1 MNHNS and CDR2 SASEGT. This CDR3 has 16 residues. V gave up 4 bases and J gave up 3 bases; unmatched junction bases: 11. Here the CDR3 DNA reads TGTGCCAGCAGTGTCGCCCCACAGGGGCCCCACTATGGCTACACCTTC. This codes for CASSVAPQGPHYGYTF.

This sequence joins TRBV30 and TRBJ2-2, with TRBD2 identical over 14 bases. With 8 bases clipped from V and 6 bases from J, the junction kept 5 bases outside the gene matches. The CDR3 loop spans 14 amino acids. Per the germline V gene, CDR1 is GTSNPN and CDR2 is SVGIG (reference sequence). The DNA for the CDR3 is TGTGCCGGAATGACTAGCGGGGGGGCCGGGGAGCTGTTTTTT. This translates into CAGMTSGGAGELFF. Together with reference TRBV30 and TRBJ2-2, the CDR3 gives the full variable domain: SQTIHQWPATLVQPVGSPLSLECTVEGTSNPNLYWYRQAAGRGLQLLFYSVGIGQISSEVPQNLSASRPQDRQFILSSKKLLLSDSGFYLCAGMTSGGAGELFFGEGSRLTVL.

The rearrangement uses TRBV6-5 and TRBJ1-1, with 7 bases that match TRBD1. The CDR3 contains 14 residues. CDR1 and CDR2 from the germline V gene are MNHEY and SVGAGI. Trimming cost V 6 bases and J 7 bases; bases outside gene matches: 11. DNA of the CDR3: TGTGCCAGCAGCCGAGGGGGCCTGAGCGGTGAAGCTTTCTTT. It translates to CASSRGGLSGEAFF.

This rearrangement joins TRBV19 to TRBJ2-7, with 7 bases identical to TRBD2. The CDR3 has 15 amino acids. Germline-derived CDR1 and CDR2 are LNHDA and SQIVND (reference sequence). The ends lost 1 base at V and 3 bases at J; junction bases unmatched: 6. The CDR3 region has the DNA TGTGCCAGTAGTATAGCCATAGCGGGTGACTACGAGCAGTACTTC. It translates to CASSIAIAGDYEQYF.

The chain combines TRBV12-5 with TRBJ2-7; tentative D call: TRBD1 (6 bases). Germline V CDR1 and CDR2: LGHNT, FRNRAP. V was pared by 6 bases and J by 4 bases, with 13 bases between. The CDR3 extends over 13 amino acids. The CDR3: CASGLGHLYEQYF. The DNA of the CDR3 is TGTGCTAGTGGGCTGGGACACTTGTACGAGCAGTACTTC.

This chain links TRBV4-1 with TRBJ2-1; 9 bases map to TRBD2. V shed 4 bases, J shed 9 bases, and the junction held 10 bases outside the gene matches. The germline CDR1 and CDR2 sequences are MGHRA and YSYEKL. This CDR3 region has 15 residues. CDR3 sequence (DNA): TGCGCCAGCAGCCGGGATAGCGGGAGCCTCGGTGAGCAGTTCTTC. It encodes CASSRDSGSLGEQFF.